What follows are 25 T cell receptor beta chains derived from one specimen sequenced in a study of T cell repertoires in cytomegalovirus infection (dated 2019 in TCRdb). Antigens of these TCRs are unknown. The label giving this sample's treatment or condition can be read as: in vitro stimulation with specific CMV peptide epitopes to enrich CMV-specific T cells. TCRdb records Illumina HiSeq 1500 as the sequencer. TCRdb reprocessing: public reads trimmed at Q25 with fastp, clones called with MiXCR, in-frame beta chains kept. For every CDR3 protein sequence, its rows merge into one entry that carries the most common genes and DNA. The sample records about 890,000 distinct CDR3 sequences, approximately 30% of which are singletons. Together, the top ten hold around an eighth of the sample. Source: cultured CD8+ T cells from PBMCs, taken from culture after CMV antigen stimulation. All receptors come from a human donor in good health (CMV status not recorded). Some clones in this sample may be carry-over from other donors' samples.

The table lists this clonotype with a few counts. This chain links TRBV6-1 with TRBJ1-5; 7 positions match TRBD1. This CDR3 has 15 residues. V gave up 1 base and J gave up 5 bases; unmatched junction bases: 5. From germline, CDR1 is MNHNS and CDR2 SASEGT. The CDR3: CASSEGYRGDQPQHF. As DNA, the CDR3 is TGTGCCAGCAGTGAAGGGTACAGGGGCGATCAGCCCCAGCATTTT.

V and J are TRBV3-1 and TRBJ2-1; D may be TRBD1 (6 bases). Per germline, CDR1 LGHDT and CDR2 YNNKEL (reference sequence). The CDR3 consists of 19 residues. Trimming removed 0 bases at V and 0 bases at J, with 18 bases between. For the CDR3, the DNA is TGTGCCAGCAGCCAAGAAGGGGGAGTTAACCACTTCTCCTACAATGAGCAGTTCTTC. It translates to CASSQEGGVNHFSYNEQFF.

The chain uses TRBV7-2 and TRBJ2-1; 10 bases agree with TRBD1. Germline CDR1 and CDR2: SGHTA and FQGNSA. Trimming cost V 5 bases and J 2 bases; bases outside gene matches: 6. The CDR3 runs 16 residues. The CDR3 bases are TGTGCCAGCAGCCACAGGGACAGGGGTCCCTACAATGAGCAGTTCTTC. Protein product: CASSHRDRGPYNEQFF.

This clonotype has a handful of counts. The rearrangement links TRBV6-2 or TRBV6-3 to TRBJ1-5, with 7 nucleotides matching TRBD1. The CDR3 is 15 amino acids. Germline CDR1 is MNHEY and CDR2 is SVGEGT. Trimming removed 2 bases from V and 9 bases from J; junction bases left unmatched: 10. The chain's CDR3 is CASSYIVTGELPQHF. CDR3 DNA: TGTGCCAGCAGTTACATCGTCACAGGGGAATTGCCCCAGCATTTT.

The chain recombines TRBV19 with TRBJ2-2; D not certain. The CDR3 contains 12 residues. Germline lookup yields CDR1 LNHDA and CDR2 SQIVND (reference sequence). Deletions cut 5 bases from V and 4 bases from J, with 5 bases between. CDR3 coding DNA: TGTGCCAGTAGTGGTCTCACCGGGGAGCTGTTTTTT. Protein: CASSGLTGELFF.

This chain links TRBV7-9 with TRBJ1-4; D is ambiguous. V lost 1 base to trimming and J lost 10 bases, with 7 bases between them. Germline assignment: CDR1 SEHNR and CDR2 FQNEAQ (reference sequence). CDR3 length equals 12 residues. The CDR3 DNA reads as TGTGCCAGCAGCTTAGGAAGCGTAAAACTGTTTTTT. Translation gives CASSLGSVKLFF. The whole variable domain, filled in from reference TRBV7-9 and TRBJ1-4, reads DTGVSQNPRHKITKRGQNVTFRCDPISEHNRLYWYRQTLGQGPEFLTYFQNEAQLEKSRLLSDRFSAERPKGSFSTLEIQRTEQGDSAMYLCASSLGSVKLFFGSGTQLSVL.

This clonotype was counted ten times or more. The rearrangement joins TRBV6-2 or TRBV6-3 to TRBJ2-1; D is possibly TRBD2 (6 bases). This CDR3 contains 15 residues. V lost 7 bases and J 0 bases, leaving 13 bases between the germline ends. CDR1 is MNHEY and CDR2 is SVGEGT in the germline V gene. CDR3 in amino acids: CASILAHHSYNEQFF. The CDR3 DNA is TGTGCCAGCATTCTAGCGCATCACTCCTACAATGAGCAGTTCTTC.

This clonotype was counted only a few times. J is TRBJ2-1 and V is TRBV6-5; 8 bases line up with TRBD2. The CDR3 loop spans 17 amino acids. The V gene's germline CDR1 is MNHEY and CDR2 SVGAGI. V was clipped by 0 bases and J by 7 bases; unmatched bases: 11. CDR3 sequence: CASSYSSGVASGNEQFF. The CDR3 DNA is TGTGCCAGCAGTTACTCTAGCGGGGTAGCTTCAGGGAATGAGCAGTTCTTC.

The CDR3 DNA is TGTGCCGGAAGAACAGGGATGGATGAAGCTTTCTTT. It translates to CAGRTGMDEAFF. This chain uses TRBV7-9 with TRBJ1-1; a possible D gene is TRBD1 (6 bases). The germline V gene has CDR1 SEHNR and CDR2 FQNEAQ (reference sequence). This CDR3 is built from 12 residues. V lost 11 bases and J 7 bases, leaving 17 bases between the germline ends. The variable domain in full, with the rest retrieved from reference TRBV7-9 and TRBJ1-1, is DTGVSQNPRHKITKRGQNVTFRCDPISEHNRLYWYRQTLGQGPEFLTYFQNEAQLEKSRLLSDRFSAERPKGSFSTLEIQRTEQGDSAMYLCAGRTGMDEAFFGQGTRLTVV.

The V call is TRBV7-9, the J call TRBJ2-7; no firm D call. The germline gives CDR1 SEHNR, CDR2 FQNEAQ (reference sequence). This CDR3 is built from 14 residues. V was cut by 5 bases and J by 3 bases, with 14 bases left in between. CDR3 bases: TGTGCCAGCAGCCCGCCGACGGCGCGCTACGAGCAGTACTTC. Amino acids: CASSPPTARYEQYF.

As for this clonotype: Lacking the conserved final phenylalanine or tryptophan, this CDR3 likely reflects a read error. The CDR3 coding sequence is TGTGCCACCAGCGTGCCGACAGGGGTCCTTGGCTACACCTCC. Translation gives CATSVPTGVLGYTS. This chain links TRBV15 with TRBJ1-2; 8 nucleotides match TRBD1. The length of the CDR3 is 14 residues. CDR1 LNHNV and CDR2 YYDKDF come from the germline V gene (reference sequence). Trimming cost V 5 bases and J 7 bases; bases outside gene matches: 9.

This clonotype occurred a few times. The V and J genes are TRBV27 and TRBJ1-4; D is undetermined. This CDR3 has 13 amino acids. V dropped 3 bases and J dropped 10 bases, with 12 bases sitting between them. From germline, CDR1 is MNHEY and CDR2 SMNVEV (reference sequence). The CDR3 protein is CASSLAIEGKLFF. DNA of the CDR3: TGTGCCAGCAGTTTGGCGATAGAGGGAAAACTGTTTTTT.

V and J are TRBV20-1 and TRBJ2-7; D perhaps matches TRBD1 (6 bases). Trimming took off 0 bases at V and 3 bases at J, with 9 bases between the two ends. The CDR3 is made up of 13 amino acids. Germline V gene data show CDR1 as DFQATT and CDR2 as SNEGSKA (reference sequence). The CDR3 reads CSAREGASYEQYV. CDR3 nucleotides: TGCAGTGCTAGAGAGGGGGCAAGCTACGAGCAGTACGTC.

This chain uses TRBV27 with TRBJ1-5; D is ambiguous. Germline CDR1 reads MNHEY; CDR2 reads SMNVEV (reference sequence). Between the trimmed V and J ends, which lost 6 bases and 2 bases, there was a span of 11 bases. CDR3 length equals 14 residues. The CDR3 bases are TGTGCCAGCAGGAGTGGGTTGGGCAATCAGCCCCAGCATTTT. Its protein is CASRSGLGNQPQHF.

The chain carries TRBV7-9 and TRBJ1-3; possibly TRBD1 for D (5 bases). Germline assignment: CDR1 SEHNR and CDR2 FQNEAQ (reference sequence). This CDR3 has 14 residues. V was cut by 5 bases and J by 4 bases, with 12 bases left in between. The CDR3 reads CASSTTVAGNTIYF. CDR3 sequence (DNA): TGTGCCAGCAGCACGACAGTTGCCGGAAACACCATATATTTT. Variable domain in full (rest from reference TRBV7-9 and TRBJ1-3): DTGVSQNPRHKITKRGQNVTFRCDPISEHNRLYWYRQTLGQGPEFLTYFQNEAQLEKSRLLSDRFSAERPKGSFSTLEIQRTEQGDSAMYLCASSTTVAGNTIYFGEGSWLTVV.

This sequence joins TRBV19 and TRBJ2-2; D possibly corresponds to TRBD1 (6 bases). This CDR3 comprises 15 residues. Germline CDR1 and CDR2: LNHDA and SQIVND (reference sequence). Trimming removed 8 bases at V and 0 bases at J, with 13 bases between. CDR3 in DNA: TGTGCCAGTCGGACAGTGTTAGCGAACACCGGGGAGCTGTTTTTT. As protein: CASRTVLANTGELFF.

This clonotype has a handful of counts. The CDR3 nucleotides read TGTGCCAGCACCCTTCGTAGGAACACTGAAGCTTTCTTT. The encoded protein is CASTLRRNTEAFF. The rearrangement links TRBV6-2 or TRBV6-3 to TRBJ1-1; D is ambiguous. The CDR3 runs to 13 residues. Germline CDR1 and CDR2: MNHEY and SVGEGT. Between the trimmed V and J ends, which lost 7 bases and 1 base, there was a span of 10 bases.

The sample holds a few counts of this clonotype. This chain links TRBV10-3 with TRBJ2-5; 7 nucleotides line up with TRBD1. This CDR3 contains 14 residues. Trimming took 3 bases from V and 1 from J; bases not matched to a gene: 2. The germline gives CDR1 ENHRY, CDR2 SYGVKD. CDR3 in amino acids: CAISDRDSQETQYF. The CDR3 DNA follows: TGTGCCATCAGTGACAGGGACAGCCAAGAGACCCAGTACTTC.

There are many counts of this clonotype. The CDR3 here is CASSLGTAKYYEQYF. CDR3 nucleotides: TGTGCCAGCAGCTTAGGGACAGCGAAATACTACGAGCAGTACTTC. This chain uses TRBV7-6 with TRBJ2-7; tentative D call: TRBD1 (6 bases). Germline loops: CDR1 SGHVS, CDR2 FNYEAQ. The V end lost 1 base, the J end lost 3 bases, and 13 bases lay between the germline ends. CDR3 length equals 15 residues.

This clonotype has a single count. A much larger clone lies one base from this, so it may be a read error. V is TRBV12-3 or TRBV12-4 and J is TRBJ1-2; the match to TRBD1 covers 8 bases. With 5 bases clipped from V and 4 bases from J, the junction kept 9 bases outside the gene matches. This CDR3 is 15 amino acids long. This chain's CDR3 is CASSPPRTGTYGYTF. In DNA form, the CDR3 reads TGTGCCAGCAGTCCCCCCCGGACAGGGACCTATGGCTACACCTTC.

This rearrangement joins TRBV5-4 to TRBJ2-2; TRBD2 aligns across 12 bases. Germline V CDR1 and CDR2: SGHNT, YYREEE (reference sequence). Trimming cost V 0 bases and J 0 bases; bases outside gene matches: 3. This CDR3 region has 18 residues. Here the CDR3 DNA reads TGTGCCAGCAGCTTGGGACTAGCGGGGGAACCGAACACCGGGGAGCTGTTTTTT. It yields the protein CASSLGLAGEPNTGELFF.

This sequence joins TRBV6-2 or TRBV6-3 and TRBJ2-7, with 11 positions matching TRBD1. Unmatched junction bases numbered 7, after V lost 0 bases and J lost 3 bases. The germline CDR1 and CDR2 sequences are MNHEY and SVGEGT. The CDR3 sequence is 17 residues long. CDR3: CASSYSREGQGVYEQYV. The CDR3 DNA sequence: TGTGCCAGCAGTTACTCGAGAGAGGGACAGGGGGTCTACGAGCAGTACGTC.

This rearrangement joins TRBV2 to TRBJ1-2, with 7 nucleotides matching TRBD1. CDR1 is SNHLY and CDR2 is FYNNEI in the germline V gene. The CDR3 totals 14 residues. V lost 9 bases and J lost 2; bases outside the gene matches: 9. The CDR3 here is CASDSGTENYGYTF. The CDR3 DNA reads TGTGCCAGTGATTCCGGGACAGAAAACTATGGCTACACCTTC.

V and J are TRBV27 and TRBJ1-4; D unresolved. The CDR3 loop spans 14 amino acids. Deletions cut 2 bases from V and 3 bases from J, with 7 bases between. The germline gives CDR1 MNHEY, CDR2 SMNVEV (reference sequence). The CDR3 region is CASSLRVANEKLFF. The CDR3 DNA reads TGTGCCAGCAGTTTAAGGGTTGCTAATGAAAAACTGTTTTTT.

The CDR3 sequence: CASGFGGESSYNEQFF. The CDR3 nucleotides read TGTGCTAGTGGTTTCGGCGGGGAGAGCTCCTACAATGAGCAGTTCTTC. The chain joins TRBV12-5 to TRBJ2-1, with D tentatively TRBD2 (6 bases). V lost 3 bases and J 0 bases, leaving 12 bases between the germline ends. Germline CDR1 LGHNT, CDR2 FRNRAP. The length of the CDR3 is 16 residues.